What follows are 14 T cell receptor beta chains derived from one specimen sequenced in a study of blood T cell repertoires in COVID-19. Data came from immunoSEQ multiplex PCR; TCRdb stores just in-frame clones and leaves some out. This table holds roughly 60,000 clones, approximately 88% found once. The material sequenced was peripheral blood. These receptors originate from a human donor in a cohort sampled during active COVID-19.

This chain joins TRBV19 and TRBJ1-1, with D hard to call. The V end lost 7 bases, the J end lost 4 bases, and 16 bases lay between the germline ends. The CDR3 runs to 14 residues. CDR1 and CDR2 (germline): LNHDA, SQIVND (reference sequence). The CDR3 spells CASIPGPRATEAFF. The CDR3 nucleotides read TGTGCCAGTATCCCGGGCCCGCGGGCCACTGAAGCTTTCTTT.

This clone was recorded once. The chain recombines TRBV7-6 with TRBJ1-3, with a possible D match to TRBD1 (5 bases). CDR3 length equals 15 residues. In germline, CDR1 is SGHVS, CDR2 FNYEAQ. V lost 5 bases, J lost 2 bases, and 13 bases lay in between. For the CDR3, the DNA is TGTGCCAGCAGCCTAGGGGCAGTCACTGGAAACACCATATATTTT. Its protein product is CASSLGAVTGNTIYF.

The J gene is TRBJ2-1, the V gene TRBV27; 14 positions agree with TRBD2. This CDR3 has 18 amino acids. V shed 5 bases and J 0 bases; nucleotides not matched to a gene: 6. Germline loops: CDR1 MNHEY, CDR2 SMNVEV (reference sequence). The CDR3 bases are TGTGCCAGCAGTGGACTAGCGGGAGGCCCGAGCTCCTACAATGAGCAGTTCTTC. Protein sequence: CASSGLAGGPSSYNEQFF.

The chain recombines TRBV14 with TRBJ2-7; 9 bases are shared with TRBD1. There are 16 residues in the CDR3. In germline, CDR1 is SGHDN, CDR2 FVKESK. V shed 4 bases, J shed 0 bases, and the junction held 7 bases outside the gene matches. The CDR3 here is CASSPYDRGSSYEQYF. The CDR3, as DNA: TGTGCCAGCAGCCCCTACGACAGGGGGTCCTCCTACGAGCAGTACTTC.

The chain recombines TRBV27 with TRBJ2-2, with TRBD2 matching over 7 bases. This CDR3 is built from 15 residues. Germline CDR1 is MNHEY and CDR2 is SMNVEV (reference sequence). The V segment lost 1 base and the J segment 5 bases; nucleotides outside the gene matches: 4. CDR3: CASSLWGGGTGELFF. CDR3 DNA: TGTGCCAGCAGTTTATGGGGCGGGGGAACCGGGGAGCTGTTTTTT.

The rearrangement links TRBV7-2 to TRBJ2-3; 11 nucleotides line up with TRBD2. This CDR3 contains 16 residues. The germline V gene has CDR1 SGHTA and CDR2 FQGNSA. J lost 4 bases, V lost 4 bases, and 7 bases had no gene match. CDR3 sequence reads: CASSSLGTSGSDTQYF. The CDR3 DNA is TGTGCCAGCAGCTCCCTCGGGACTAGCGGCTCAGATACGCAGTATTTT.

Written as DNA, the CDR3 is TGTGCCAGCAGTATCCGGGTCTACTACACCTTC. It codes for CASSIRVYYTF. This rearrangement joins TRBV2 to TRBJ1-2, with no clear D. Germline CDR1 is SNHLY and CDR2 is FYNNEI. V lost 5 bases and J 10 bases, leaving 11 bases between the germline ends. CDR3 length equals 11 residues.

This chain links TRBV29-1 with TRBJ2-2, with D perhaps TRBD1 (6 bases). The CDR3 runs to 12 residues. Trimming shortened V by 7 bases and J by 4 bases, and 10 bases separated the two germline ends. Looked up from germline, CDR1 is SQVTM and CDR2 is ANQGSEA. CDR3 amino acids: CSALGGTGELFF. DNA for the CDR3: TGCAGCGCTTTAGGGGGCACCGGGGAGCTGTTTTTT.

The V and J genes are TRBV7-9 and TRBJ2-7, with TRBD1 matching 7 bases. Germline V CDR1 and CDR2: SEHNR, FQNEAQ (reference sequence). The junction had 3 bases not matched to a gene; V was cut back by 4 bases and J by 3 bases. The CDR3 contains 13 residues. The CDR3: CASSWDSDYEQYF. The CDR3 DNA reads TGTGCCAGCAGCTGGGACAGTGACTACGAGCAGTACTTC.

CDR3 protein: CASSYTEYSNQPQHF. In DNA form, the CDR3 reads TGTGCCAGTAGTTATACAGAGTATAGCAATCAGCCCCAGCATTTT. The chain is built from TRBV19 and TRBJ1-5, with no clear D. The germline gives CDR1 LNHDA, CDR2 SQIVND (reference sequence). V lost 5 bases to trimming and J lost 0 bases, with 11 bases between them. The CDR3 covers 15 residues.

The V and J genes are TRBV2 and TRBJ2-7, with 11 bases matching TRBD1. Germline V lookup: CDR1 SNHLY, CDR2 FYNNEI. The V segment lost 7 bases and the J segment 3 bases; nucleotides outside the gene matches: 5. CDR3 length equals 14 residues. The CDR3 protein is CASMKGTGGYEQYF. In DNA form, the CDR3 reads TGTGCCAGCATGAAGGGGACAGGGGGCTACGAGCAGTACTTC. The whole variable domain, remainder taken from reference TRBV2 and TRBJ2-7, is EPEVTQTPSHQVTQMGQEVILRCVPISNHLYFYWYRQILGQKVEFLVSFYNNEISEKSEIFDDQFSVERPDGSNFTLKIRSTKLEDSAMYFCASMKGTGGYEQYFGPGTRLTVT.

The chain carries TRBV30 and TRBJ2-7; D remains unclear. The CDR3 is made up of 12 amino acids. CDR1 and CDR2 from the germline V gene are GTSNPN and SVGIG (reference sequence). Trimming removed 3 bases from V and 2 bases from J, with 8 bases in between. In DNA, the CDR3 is TGTGCCTGGAGGAGGCCAACCTACGAGCAGTACTTC. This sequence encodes CAWRRPTYEQYF.

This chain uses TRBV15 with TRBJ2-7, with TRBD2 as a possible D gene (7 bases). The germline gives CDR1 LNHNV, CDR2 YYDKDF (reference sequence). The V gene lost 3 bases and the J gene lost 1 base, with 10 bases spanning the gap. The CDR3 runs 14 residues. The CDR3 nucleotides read TGTGCCACCAGCAGGGGAGGGGGATCCTACGAGCAGTACTTC. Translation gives CATSRGGGSYEQYF.

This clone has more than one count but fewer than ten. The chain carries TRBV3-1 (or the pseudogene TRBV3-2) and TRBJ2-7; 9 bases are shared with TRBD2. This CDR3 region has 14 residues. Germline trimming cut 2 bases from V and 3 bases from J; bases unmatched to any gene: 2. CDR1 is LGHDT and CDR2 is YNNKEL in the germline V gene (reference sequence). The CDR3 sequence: CASSQQLAGYEQYF. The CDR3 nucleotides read TGTGCCAGCAGCCAACAACTAGCGGGCTACGAGCAGTACTTC.